One and the same sample provided the 8 T cell receptor beta chains below, sequenced in a study of metastatic and nonmetastatic thyroid tumors. Using MiXCR, TCRdb re-called clones from the PCR reads. This table holds over 45,000 clones, approximately 24% found once. Thyroid surgery took place with no prior treatment in any patient. The specimen was blood. The receptors shown here come from a male donor with papillary thyroid cancer or a benign thyroid nodule (not recorded which). Some clones in this sample may be carry-over from other donors' samples.

This clone was detected ten times or more. This chain uses TRBV10-3 with TRBJ2-2; TRBD2 matches 12 bases. Germline assignment: CDR1 ENHRY and CDR2 SYGVKD. The junction had 4 bases not matched to a gene; V was cut back by 8 bases and J by 6 bases. CDR3 size: 14 residues. CDR3 sequence (DNA): TGTGCCATCCGGACTAGCGGGATTCCCGGGGAGCTGTTTTTT. This encodes CAIRTSGIPGELFF.

This clone occurred many times. The CDR3 DNA reads as TGTGCCAGCACCCCCCCACAGGGGTTTTCTGAAAAACTGTTTTTT. Residues: CASTPPQGFSEKLFF. The chain carries TRBV28 and TRBJ1-4; 7 bases line up with TRBD1. V dropped 7 bases and J dropped 7; count of bases not matched to a gene: 12. Germline V lookup: CDR1 MDHEN, CDR2 SYDVKM. The CDR3 loop spans 15 amino acids.

Many counts were recorded for this clone. The chain employs TRBV29-1 and TRBJ1-2, with D hard to call. The CDR3 runs to 11 residues. The V gene's germline CDR1 is SQVTM and CDR2 ANQGSEA. The V end lost 1 base, the J end lost 7 bases, and 7 bases lay between the germline ends. The CDR3 protein is CSVEVEPGYTF. The CDR3 DNA is TGCAGCGTTGAAGTGGAGCCTGGCTACACCTTC.

This clone was seen repeatedly, ten times or more. The chain links TRBV7-7 to TRBJ2-5, with D possibly being TRBD2 (5 bases). V was pared by 5 bases and J by 3 bases, with 13 bases between. Germline values: CDR1 SSHAT, CDR2 FNYEAQ (reference sequence). This CDR3 has 14 amino acids. The chain's CDR3 is CASSRSPGKETQYF. CDR3 nucleotides: TGTGCCAGCAGCCGTTCCCCGGGAAAAGAGACCCAGTACTTC. Combining the CDR3 with reference TRBV7-7 and TRBJ2-5 gives the whole variable domain GAGVSQSPRYKVTKRGQDVTLRCDPISSHATLYWYQQALGQGPEFLTYFNYEAQPDKSGLPSDRFSAERPEGSISTLTIQRTEQRDSAMYRCASSRSPGKETQYFGPGTRLLVL.

This clone is classed as medium-sized. V usage is TRBV28 and J usage is TRBJ2-7, with unresolved D. This CDR3 contains 15 residues. V lost 6 bases, J lost 2 bases, and 17 bases lay in between. From germline, CDR1 is MDHEN and CDR2 SYDVKM. For the CDR3, the DNA is TGTGCCAGCAGCCCCGGACGAGTACCCACCTACGAGCAGTACTTC. Residues: CASSPGRVPTYEQYF.

This clone came up many times. J is TRBJ2-1 and V is TRBV7-9, with 7 bases aligning to TRBD2. Germline loops: CDR1 SEHNR, CDR2 FQNEAQ (reference sequence). The CDR3 extends over 16 amino acids. Unmatched junction bases numbered 5, after V lost 3 bases and J lost 0 bases. The chain's CDR3 is CASSFASGSSYNEQFF. DNA of the CDR3: TGTGCCAGCAGCTTCGCTAGCGGAAGCTCCTACAATGAGCAGTTCTTC.

The rearrangement links TRBV12-3 or TRBV12-4 to TRBJ2-2, with 10 bases identical to TRBD1. Trimming at V came to 4 bases and at J to 6 bases, leaving 2 bases not matched to a gene. The CDR3 length is 14 residues. CDR3 DNA sequence: TGTGCCAGCAGTTGGGACAGGGGCGCCGGGGAGCTGTTTTTT. Translating it yields CASSWDRGAGELFF.

This clone was found many times. This rearrangement joins TRBV20-1 to TRBJ2-1; D may be TRBD1 or TRBD2 (6 bases each). CDR1 and CDR2 from the germline V gene are DFQATT and SNEGSKA (reference sequence). This CDR3 contains 17 residues. Trimming pared 1 base from V and 2 bases from J, leaving 18 bases between. The CDR3, as DNA: TGCAGTGCTAGAGGGCCCGGGGGCGGACGGCCCTACAATGAGCAGTTCTTC. Its translation: CSARGPGGGRPYNEQFF.